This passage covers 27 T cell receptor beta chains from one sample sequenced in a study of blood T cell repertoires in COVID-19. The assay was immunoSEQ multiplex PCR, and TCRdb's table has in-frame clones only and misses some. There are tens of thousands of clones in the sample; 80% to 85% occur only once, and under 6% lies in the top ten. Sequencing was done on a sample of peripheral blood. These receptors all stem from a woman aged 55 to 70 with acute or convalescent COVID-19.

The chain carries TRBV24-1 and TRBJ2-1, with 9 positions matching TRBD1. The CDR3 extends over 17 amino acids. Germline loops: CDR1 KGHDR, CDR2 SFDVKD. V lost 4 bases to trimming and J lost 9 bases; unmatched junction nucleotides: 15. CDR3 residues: CATSEGTGLSVRGEQFF. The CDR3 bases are TGTGCCACCAGTGAGGGGACAGGGCTCTCCGTGAGGGGTGAGCAGTTCTTC.

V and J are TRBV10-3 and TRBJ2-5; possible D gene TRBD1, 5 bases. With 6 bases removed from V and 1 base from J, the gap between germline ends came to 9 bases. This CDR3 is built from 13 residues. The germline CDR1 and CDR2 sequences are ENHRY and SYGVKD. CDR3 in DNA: TGTGCCATCAGCTTGACAGCCCAAGAGACCCAGTACTTC. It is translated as CAISLTAQETQYF.

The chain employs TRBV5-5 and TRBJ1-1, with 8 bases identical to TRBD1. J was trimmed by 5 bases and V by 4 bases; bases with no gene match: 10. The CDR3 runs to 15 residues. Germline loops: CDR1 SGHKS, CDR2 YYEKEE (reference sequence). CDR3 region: CASSGLQGAGTEAFF. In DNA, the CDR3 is TGTGCCAGCAGCGGACTTCAGGGGGCTGGAACTGAAGCTTTCTTT.

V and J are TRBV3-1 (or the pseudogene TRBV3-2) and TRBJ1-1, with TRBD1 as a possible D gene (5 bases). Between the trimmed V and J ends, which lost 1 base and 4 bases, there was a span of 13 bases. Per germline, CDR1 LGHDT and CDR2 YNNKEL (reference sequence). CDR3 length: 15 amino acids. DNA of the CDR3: TGTGCCAGCAGCCAAGCGGGAGGGAGGGGCACTGAAGCTTTCTTT. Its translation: CASSQAGGRGTEAFF.

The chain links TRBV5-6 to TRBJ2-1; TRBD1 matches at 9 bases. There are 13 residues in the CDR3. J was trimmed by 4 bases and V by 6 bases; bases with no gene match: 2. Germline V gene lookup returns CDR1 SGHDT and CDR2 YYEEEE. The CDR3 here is CASIGTGYNEQFF. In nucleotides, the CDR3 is TGTGCCAGCATCGGGACAGGGTACAATGAGCAGTTCTTC.

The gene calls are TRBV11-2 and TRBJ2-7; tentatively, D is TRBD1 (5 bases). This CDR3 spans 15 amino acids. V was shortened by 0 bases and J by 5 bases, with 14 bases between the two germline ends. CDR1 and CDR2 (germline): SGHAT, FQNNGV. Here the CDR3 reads CASSLDVYQGDEQYF. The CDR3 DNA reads TGTGCCAGCAGCTTAGACGTTTATCAGGGCGACGAGCAGTACTTC.

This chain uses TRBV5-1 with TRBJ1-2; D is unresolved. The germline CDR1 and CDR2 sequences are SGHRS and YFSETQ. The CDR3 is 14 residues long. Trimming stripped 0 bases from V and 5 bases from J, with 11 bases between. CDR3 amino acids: CASSLGPADYGYTF. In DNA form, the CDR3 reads TGCGCCAGCAGCTTGGGCCCGGCGGATTATGGCTACACCTTC.

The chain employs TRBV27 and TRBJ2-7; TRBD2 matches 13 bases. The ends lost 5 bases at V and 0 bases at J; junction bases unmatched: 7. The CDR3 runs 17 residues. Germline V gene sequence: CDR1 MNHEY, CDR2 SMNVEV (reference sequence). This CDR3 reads CASSRTSGGLSSYEQYF. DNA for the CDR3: TGTGCCAGCAGTCGGACTAGCGGGGGTCTAAGCTCCTACGAGCAGTACTTC.

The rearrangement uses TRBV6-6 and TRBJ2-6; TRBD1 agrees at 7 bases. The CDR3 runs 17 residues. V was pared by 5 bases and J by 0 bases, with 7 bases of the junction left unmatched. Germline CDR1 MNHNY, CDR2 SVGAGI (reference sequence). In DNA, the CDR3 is TGTGCCAGCAGTCAATGGGACAGCCGCTCTGGGGCCAACGTCCTGACTTTC. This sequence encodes CASSQWDSRSGANVLTF.

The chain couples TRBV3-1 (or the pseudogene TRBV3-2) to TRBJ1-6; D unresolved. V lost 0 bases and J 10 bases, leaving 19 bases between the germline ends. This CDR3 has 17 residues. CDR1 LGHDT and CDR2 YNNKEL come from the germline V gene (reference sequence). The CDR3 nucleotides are TGTGCCAGCAGCCAAGAGAGGGATACTAATTACGGATCACCCCTCCACTTT. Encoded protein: CASSQERDTNYGSPLHF.

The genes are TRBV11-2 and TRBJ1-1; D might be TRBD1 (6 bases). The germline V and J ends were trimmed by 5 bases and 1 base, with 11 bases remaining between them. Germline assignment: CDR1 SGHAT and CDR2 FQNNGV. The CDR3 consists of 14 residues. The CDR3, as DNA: TGTGCCAGCAGCGCCGACAGGCGGAACACTGAAGCTTTCTTT. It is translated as CASSADRRNTEAFF.

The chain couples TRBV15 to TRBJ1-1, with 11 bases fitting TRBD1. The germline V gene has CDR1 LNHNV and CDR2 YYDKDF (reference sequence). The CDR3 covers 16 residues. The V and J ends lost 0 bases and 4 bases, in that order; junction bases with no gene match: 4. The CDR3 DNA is TGTGCCACCAGCAGAGACACCGGGACAGGGGGCACTGAAGCTTTCTTT. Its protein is CATSRDTGTGGTEAFF.

The chain's CDR3 is CASSQTGGGYTF. CDR3 in DNA: TGTGCCAGCAGCCAAACAGGGGGTGGCTACACCTTC. The chain employs TRBV3-1 (or the pseudogene TRBV3-2) and TRBJ1-2, with 8 bases matching TRBD1. The germline V gene has CDR1 LGHDT and CDR2 YNNKEL (reference sequence). With 2 bases clipped from V and 7 bases from J, the junction kept 0 bases outside the gene matches. This CDR3 has 12 amino acids.

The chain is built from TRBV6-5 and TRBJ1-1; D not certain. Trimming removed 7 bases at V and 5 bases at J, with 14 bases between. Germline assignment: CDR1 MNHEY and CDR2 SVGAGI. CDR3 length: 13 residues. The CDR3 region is CASIPGPGTEAFF. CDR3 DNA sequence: TGTGCCAGCATCCCCGGGCCGGGGACTGAAGCTTTCTTT.

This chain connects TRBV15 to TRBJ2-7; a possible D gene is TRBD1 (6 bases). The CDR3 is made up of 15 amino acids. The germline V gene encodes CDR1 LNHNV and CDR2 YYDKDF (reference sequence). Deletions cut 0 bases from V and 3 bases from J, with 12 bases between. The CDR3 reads CATSRDLGGSYEQYF. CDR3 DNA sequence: TGTGCCACCAGCAGAGATTTAGGGGGTAGCTACGAGCAGTACTTC.

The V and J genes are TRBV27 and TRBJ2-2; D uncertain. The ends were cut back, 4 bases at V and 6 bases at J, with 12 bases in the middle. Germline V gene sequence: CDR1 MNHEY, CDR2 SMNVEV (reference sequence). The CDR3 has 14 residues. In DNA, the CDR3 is TGTGCCAGCAGTTACAGACCCTCCCCCGGGGAGCTGTTTTTT. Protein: CASSYRPSPGELFF.

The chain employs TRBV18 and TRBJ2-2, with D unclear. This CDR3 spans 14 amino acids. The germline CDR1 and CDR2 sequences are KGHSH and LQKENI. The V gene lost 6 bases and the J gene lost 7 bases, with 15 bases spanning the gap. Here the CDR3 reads CASSSSVESGELFF. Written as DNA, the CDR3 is TGTGCCAGCTCCTCGTCGGTTGAGAGCGGGGAGCTGTTTTTT.

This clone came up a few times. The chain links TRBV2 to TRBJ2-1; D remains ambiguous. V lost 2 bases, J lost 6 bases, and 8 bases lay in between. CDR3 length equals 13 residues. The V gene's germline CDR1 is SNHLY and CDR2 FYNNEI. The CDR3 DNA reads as TGTGCCAGCAGTGAACCATCGGGCAATGAGCAGTTCTTC. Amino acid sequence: CASSEPSGNEQFF. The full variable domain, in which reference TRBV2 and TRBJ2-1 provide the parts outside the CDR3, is EPEVTQTPSHQVTQMGQEVILRCVPISNHLYFYWYRQILGQKVEFLVSFYNNEISEKSEIFDDQFSVERPDGSNFTLKIRSTKLEDSAMYFCASSEPSGNEQFFGPGTRLTVL.

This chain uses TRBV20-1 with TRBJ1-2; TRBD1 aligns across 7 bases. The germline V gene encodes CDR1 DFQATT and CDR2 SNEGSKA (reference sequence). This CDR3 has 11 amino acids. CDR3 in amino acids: CRTGSGNGYTF. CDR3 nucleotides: TGCAGGACAGGGTCTGGCAATGGCTACACCTTC.

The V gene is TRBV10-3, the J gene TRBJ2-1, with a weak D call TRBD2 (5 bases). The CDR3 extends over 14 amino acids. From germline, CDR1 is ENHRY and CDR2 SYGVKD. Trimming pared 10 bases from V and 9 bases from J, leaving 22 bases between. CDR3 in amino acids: CATCPSKAEGEQFF. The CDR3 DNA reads TGTGCCACCTGCCCTTCCAAGGCCGAGGGTGAGCAGTTCTTC.

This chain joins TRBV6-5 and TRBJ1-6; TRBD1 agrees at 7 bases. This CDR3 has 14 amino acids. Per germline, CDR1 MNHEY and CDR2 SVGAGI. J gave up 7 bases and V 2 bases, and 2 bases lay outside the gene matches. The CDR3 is CASSYPGGNSPLHF. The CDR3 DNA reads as TGTGCCAGCAGTTACCCAGGGGGGAATTCACCCCTCCACTTT.

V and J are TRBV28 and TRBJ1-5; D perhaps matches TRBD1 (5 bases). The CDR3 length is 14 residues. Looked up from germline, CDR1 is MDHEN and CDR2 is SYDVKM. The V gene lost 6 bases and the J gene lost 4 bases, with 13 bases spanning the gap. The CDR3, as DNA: TGTGCCAGCAGAGGGGCTAGAGTGAATCAGCCCCAGCATTTT. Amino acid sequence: CASRGARVNQPQHF.

In DNA form, the CDR3 reads TGTGCCACCGGGACAGGGAACACAGATACGCAGTATTTT. This codes for CATGTGNTDTQYF. The rearrangement joins TRBV9 to TRBJ2-3, with 9 bases matching TRBD1. The V gene end was trimmed by 9 bases and the J gene end by 2 bases; junction bases not matched to a gene: 4. Germline assignment: CDR1 SGDLS and CDR2 YYNGEE. The CDR3 is 13 amino acids. Looking up the rest from reference TRBV9 and TRBJ2-3 gives the full variable domain: DSGVTQTPKHLITATGQRVTLRCSPRSGDLSVYWYQQSLDQGLQFLIQYYNGEERAKGNILERFSAQQFPDLHSELNLSSLELGDSALYFCATGTGNTDTQYFGPGTRLTVL.

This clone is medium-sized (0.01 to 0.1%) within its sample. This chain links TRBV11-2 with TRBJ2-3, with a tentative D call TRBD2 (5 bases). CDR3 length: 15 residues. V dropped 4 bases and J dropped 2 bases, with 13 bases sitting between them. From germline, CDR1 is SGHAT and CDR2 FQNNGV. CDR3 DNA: TGTGCCAGCAGCTCCTGGACTGGTTACACAGATACGCAGTATTTT. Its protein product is CASSSWTGYTDTQYF.

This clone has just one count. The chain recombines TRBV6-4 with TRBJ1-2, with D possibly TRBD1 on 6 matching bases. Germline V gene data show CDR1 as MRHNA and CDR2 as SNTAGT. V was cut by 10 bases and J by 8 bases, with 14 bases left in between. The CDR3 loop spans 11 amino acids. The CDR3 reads CATQDRRGYTF. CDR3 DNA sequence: TGTGCCACACAGGACAGAAGAGGCTACACCTTC.

The CDR3 region has the DNA TGTGCCACCAGTGAAGAGCGGGGAAACCTCAATGAGCAGTTCTTC. Amino acids: CATSEERGNLNEQFF. The V call is TRBV24-1, the J call TRBJ2-1, with 7 bases fitting TRBD2. J lost 6 bases, V lost 4 bases, and 8 bases had no gene match. The CDR3 runs 15 residues. The germline V gene has CDR1 KGHDR and CDR2 SFDVKD.

The CDR3 protein is CASSLELGAGGSYNEQFF. In DNA form, the CDR3 reads TGTGCCAGCAGCTTAGAGCTCGGTGCGGGGGGGTCCTACAATGAGCAGTTCTTC. V is TRBV7-2 and J is TRBJ2-1; 9 bases align to TRBD2. Trimming at V came to 1 base and at J to 1 base, leaving 8 bases not matched to a gene. The germline V gene encodes CDR1 SGHTA and CDR2 FQGNSA. This CDR3 comprises 18 residues. The full variable domain, its missing parts supplied by reference TRBV7-2 and TRBJ2-1, is GAGVSQSPSNKVTEKGKDVELRCDPISGHTALYWYRQSLGQGLEFLIYFQGNSAPDKSGLPSDRFSAERTGGSVSTLTIQRTQQEDSAVYLCASSLELGAGGSYNEQFFGPGTRLTVL.